This TCR beta chain was obtained from a study of T-cell reconstitution after alpha-beta-depleted transplantation in children. Study-wide points: Diversity of TCRbeta at day 60 was high in some patients, arising from surviving recipient T cells and thymic progenitors. Counts and diversity of T cells one year after transplant came mostly from newly produced T cells. Reportedly, alpha-beta T cells present about two months post-transplant originated from several hundred expanded clones of graft origin.

Unique molecular identifiers tagged the TCRbeta library. TCRdb re-called the PCR reads with MiXCR, one entry per CDR3 protein. The sample lists around 580,000 distinct CDR3 sequences; 20% to 30% were seen once. Remarks on this clonotype: Its target is unknown.

V lost 0 bases to trimming and J lost 4 bases, with 12 bases between them. Germline V gene sequence: CDR1 MNHEY, CDR2 SVGAGI. The CDR3 spans 15 residues. This specimen consisted of PBMCs, obtained before TCRalphabeta/CD19-depleted stem cell transplant. The chain carries TRBV6-5 and TRBJ1-1; D possibly corresponds to TRBD1 (5 bases). This clonotype originated in a boy in the first two years of life with Wiskott-Aldrich syndrome, due to receive a stem cell transplant. The CDR3 reads CASSYSTGGVTEAFF. The CDR3 region has the DNA TGTGCCAGCAGTTACTCGACGGGAGGGGTCACTGAAGCTTTCTTT.